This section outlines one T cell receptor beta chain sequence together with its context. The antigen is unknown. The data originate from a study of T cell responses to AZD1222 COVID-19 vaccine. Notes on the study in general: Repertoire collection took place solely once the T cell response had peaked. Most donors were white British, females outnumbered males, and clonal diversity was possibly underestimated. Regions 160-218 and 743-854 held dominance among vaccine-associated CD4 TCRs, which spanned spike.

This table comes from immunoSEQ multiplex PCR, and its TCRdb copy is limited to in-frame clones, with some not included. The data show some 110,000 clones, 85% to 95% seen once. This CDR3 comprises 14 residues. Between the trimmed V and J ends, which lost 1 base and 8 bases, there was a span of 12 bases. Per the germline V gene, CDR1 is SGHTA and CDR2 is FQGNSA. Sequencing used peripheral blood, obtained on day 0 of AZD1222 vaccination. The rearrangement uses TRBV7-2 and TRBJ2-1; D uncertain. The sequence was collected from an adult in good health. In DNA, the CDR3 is TGTGCCAGCAGCTTAGTTGTTAGGGCGGATGAGCAGTTCTTC. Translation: CASSLVVRADEQFF.